This T cell receptor (beta chain) was identified in a study of cytomegalovirus exposure and HLA in healthy donors. In the study overall: Early released data comprised 80 million to 100 million unique TCRs from HLA-typed donors. Study-wide results and limits: Most TCR sequences were uncommon, yet certain public TCRs appeared in many donors. Overall, about 160 TCR beta chains were annotated as cytomegalovirus-associated.

A note on this clone: The antigen is unknown.

CDR1 and CDR2 (germline): GTSNPN, SVGIG (reference sequence). The CDR3 contains 15 residues. With V trimmed by 3 bases and J by 3 bases, 7 bases remained unmatched. Researchers ran the PCR with 60 Vbeta and 13 Jbeta primers. Original data processing: A later analysis counted approximately 80 million unique TCR beta chains, about 11 million shared. Produced via immunoSEQ multiplex PCR; TCRdb's table is partial and in-frame only. V, J and clone size reflect that table, while D and trimming were determined from the DNA. This sample has under 170,000 clones, with 75% to 85% found just once. The TCR sequence derives from a human donor in good health. Material: PBMCs. The chain has TRBV30 and TRBJ2-2, with 7 bases aligning to TRBD1. The CDR3 nucleotides are TGTGCCTGGAGCCTCGAAGACAGGGACACCGGGGAGCTGTTTTTT. Translated, it gives CAWSLEDRDTGELFF.